Described below is a single T cell receptor beta chain sequence and its context. Antigen unknown. These data belong to a study of cytomegalovirus exposure and HLA in healthy donors. Broader study findings: Many donors carried some public TCRs, although rarity characterized most TCR sequences.

PCR involved 60 Vbeta and 13 Jbeta primers. Authors' processing steps: Later reanalysis found around 80 million unique TCR beta chains, about 11 million of them shared. Measured with immunoSEQ multiplex PCR; TCRdb has only the in-frame clones, and not every one. The V and J calls and clone size come from that table; D and trimming were worked out from the DNA. The repertoire holds about 170,000 clones, with around 77% as singletons. Donors in the study were healthy people who gave bone marrow. Donors were ostensibly healthy at sampling, although undocumented immune exposures were probable. Sequencing used PBMCs. The clonotype was recovered from a woman under 40 in good health and CMV-seropositive.

This chain's CDR3 is CASSYEPGELFF. The CDR3 bases are TGTGCCAGCAGTTACGAGCCAGGGGAGCTGTTTTTT. The chain has TRBV6-5 and TRBJ2-2; D is undetermined. The V gene's germline CDR1 is MNHEY and CDR2 SVGAGI. V lost 2 bases and J lost 8, with 6 bases in between. CDR3 length: 12 amino acids.